Presented here are 13 T cell receptor beta chains from one specimen sequenced in a study of preoperative IRX-2 immunotherapy in early breast cancer. Treatment noted: preoperative locoregional IRX-2 cytokine immunotherapy. Some clones are missing from TCRdb's copy, which holds only in-frame ones; the method was immunoSEQ multiplex PCR. The sample consists of fewer than 30,000 clones, about 90% of them appearing once. This sample was gathered from a patient treated with IRX-2 immunotherapy. Receptor source: a human donor with breast cancer.

This clone was counted once. The chain is built from TRBV6-6 and TRBJ2-7; 10 nucleotides match TRBD2. With V trimmed by 3 bases and J by 7 bases, 9 bases remained unmatched. The germline V gene encodes CDR1 MNHNY and CDR2 SVGAGI (reference sequence). The CDR3 has 15 residues. In DNA, the CDR3 is TGTGCCAGCAGTTATCTAGCGGGAGTGCCGGGAGAGCAGTACTTC. Translated, it gives CASSYLAGVPGEQYF.

The chain uses TRBV6-1 and TRBJ2-2; TRBD1 aligns across 10 bases. V shed 2 bases and J 1 base; nucleotides not matched to a gene: 10. The CDR3 loop spans 19 amino acids. CDR1 and CDR2 from the germline V gene are MNHNS and SASEGT. CDR3 sequence: CASSEIWTGGHRNTGELFF. The CDR3 DNA reads as TGTGCCAGCAGTGAAATCTGGACAGGGGGTCATCGGAACACCGGGGAGCTGTTTTTT.

The chain joins TRBV5-1 to TRBJ2-2; D gene unclear. V was pared by 0 bases and J by 8 bases, with 8 bases between. The CDR3 contains 13 residues. Looked up from germline, CDR1 is SGHRS and CDR2 is YFSETQ. Here the CDR3 DNA reads TGCGCCAGCAGCTTGGCTGGGTTTGGGGAGCTGTTTTTT. It is translated as CASSLAGFGELFF.

This clone has only a few counts. CDR3 nucleotide sequence: TGTGCCAGCAGTTTTGGACAGGGTGAAGCTTTCTTT. It is translated as CASSFGQGEAFF. V usage is TRBV27 and J usage is TRBJ1-1; 8 nucleotides match TRBD1. The CDR3 spans 12 residues. Germline V lookup: CDR1 MNHEY, CDR2 SMNVEV (reference sequence). The V and J ends lost 3 bases and 7 bases, in that order; junction bases with no gene match: 1.

The chain is built from TRBV7-2 and TRBJ1-2; D is uncertain. Germline-derived CDR1 and CDR2 are SGHTA and FQGNSA. The germline V and J ends were trimmed by 0 bases and 4 bases, with 12 bases remaining between them. This CDR3 has 15 amino acids. Here the CDR3 reads CASSLAQPGGYGYTF. CDR3 DNA sequence: TGTGCCAGCAGCTTAGCACAGCCAGGTGGCTATGGCTACACCTTC. Filled out from reference TRBV7-2 and TRBJ1-2, the complete variable domain reads GAGVSQSPSNKVTEKGKDVELRCDPISGHTALYWYRQSLGQGLEFLIYFQGNSAPDKSGLPSDRFSAERTGGSVSTLTIQRTQQEDSAVYLCASSLAQPGGYGYTFGSGTRLTVV.

As concerns this clone: The same CDR3 arises from other DNA sequences in this sample as well. This chain joins TRBV18 and TRBJ1-2, with 8 bases identical to TRBD1. The J segment lost 0 bases and the V segment lost 3 bases, leaving 6 bases of the junction unmatched. This CDR3 region has 16 residues. The germline CDR1 and CDR2 sequences are KGHSH and LQKENI. CDR3 nucleotides: TGTGCCAGCTCACCGGGGACAGGACGCGCTAACTATGGCTACACCTTC. The encoded protein is CASSPGTGRANYGYTF.

The rearrangement joins TRBV4-3 to TRBJ2-7; the match to TRBD2 covers 8 bases. The CDR3 has 15 amino acids. The V gene's germline CDR1 is LGHNA and CDR2 YSLEER. Trimming cost V 3 bases and J 0 bases; bases outside gene matches: 4. CDR3 DNA sequence: TGCGCCAGCAGCCAGGGAGCGGGGGACTCCTACGAGCAGTACTTC. This translates into CASSQGAGDSYEQYF.

The chain employs TRBV5-6 and TRBJ1-2; D is possibly TRBD1 (6 bases). CDR1 and CDR2 (germline): SGHDT, YYEEEE. V lost 2 bases and J lost 4, with 12 bases in between. This CDR3 region has 14 residues. The DNA for the CDR3 is TGTGCCAGCAGCTTCGACAGGCCGTCCTATGGCTACACCTTC. Amino acid sequence: CASSFDRPSYGYTF.

J is TRBJ2-3 and V is TRBV5-1; D might be TRBD2 (6 bases). V lost 3 bases and J 2 bases, leaving 10 bases between the germline ends. The CDR3 extends over 14 amino acids. Germline V CDR1 and CDR2: SGHRS, YFSETQ. The CDR3 loop is CASSSGDPTDTQYF. The CDR3 region has the DNA TGCGCCAGCAGCTCGGGGGACCCCACAGATACGCAGTATTTT.

This chain's CDR3 is CASRQGSAGELFF. CDR3 nucleotide sequence: TGCGCCAGCAGACAGGGTTCCGCCGGGGAGCTGTTTTTT. The V gene is TRBV5-1, the J gene TRBJ2-2; D possibly corresponds to TRBD1 (6 bases). V lost 5 bases and J 6 bases, leaving 11 bases between the germline ends. CDR3 length: 13 residues. Germline CDR1 and CDR2: SGHRS and YFSETQ.

This clone was observed a single time. V gene TRBV2 combines with J gene TRBJ1-2; TRBD1 matches at 12 bases. V dropped 6 bases and J dropped 2; count of bases not matched to a gene: 10. The CDR3 is made up of 17 amino acids. Germline CDR1 and CDR2: SNHLY and FYNNEI. CDR3 sequence: CASSNPGQGASNYGYTF. CDR3 DNA sequence: TGTGCCAGCAGCAATCCGGGACAGGGGGCCTCAAACTATGGCTACACCTTC.

This sequence joins TRBV27 and TRBJ1-5; TRBD1 might be the D (5 bases). Looked up from germline, CDR1 is MNHEY and CDR2 is SMNVEV (reference sequence). The CDR3 covers 14 residues. Trimming took 1 base from V and 7 from J, leaving 11 bases between them. The CDR3 reads CASSLWGRDQPQHF. CDR3 in DNA: TGTGCCAGCAGTTTATGGGGACGAGACCAGCCCCAGCATTTT.

This clone was recorded a few times. The chain uses TRBV5-6 and TRBJ2-3, with 8 bases identical to TRBD2. The CDR3 is 16 amino acids. CDR1 is SGHDT and CDR2 is YYEEEE in the germline V gene. V lost 6 bases to trimming and J lost 1 base; unmatched junction nucleotides: 10. The CDR3 sequence: CASKLSVGGGTDTQYF. In nucleotides, the CDR3 is TGTGCCAGCAAACTATCGGTCGGGGGGGGCACAGATACGCAGTATTTT. The variable domain in full, with the rest retrieved from reference TRBV5-6 and TRBJ2-3, is DAGVTQSPTHLIKTRGQQVTLRCSPKSGHDTVSWYQQALGQGPQFIFQYYEEEERQRGNFPDRFSGHQFPNYSSELNVNALLLGDSALYLCASKLSVGGGTDTQYFGPGTRLTVL.